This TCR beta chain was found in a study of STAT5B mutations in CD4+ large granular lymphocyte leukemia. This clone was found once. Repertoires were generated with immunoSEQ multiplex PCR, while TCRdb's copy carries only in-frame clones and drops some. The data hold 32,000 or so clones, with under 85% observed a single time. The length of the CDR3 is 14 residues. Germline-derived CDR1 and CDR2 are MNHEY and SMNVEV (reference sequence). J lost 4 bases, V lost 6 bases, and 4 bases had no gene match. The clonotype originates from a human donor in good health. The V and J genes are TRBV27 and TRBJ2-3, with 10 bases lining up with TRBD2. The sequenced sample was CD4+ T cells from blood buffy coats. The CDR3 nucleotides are TGTGCCAGCAGAAGAGCGGGGGGGCCAGATACGCAGTATTTT. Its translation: CASRRAGGPDTQYF.